The clone carrying this TCR beta chain has a handful of counts. Its matching antigen is unknown. This sample was included in a study of T-cell reconstitution after alpha-beta-depleted transplantation in children. Study-wide results and limits: There were reportedly several hundred expanded graft clones from which alpha-beta T cells came about two months after transplant.

The V and J ends lost 0 bases and 8 bases, in that order; junction bases with no gene match: 8. From germline, CDR1 is LGHNA and CDR2 YSLEER. The CDR3 consists of 16 residues. A library of TCRbeta sequences, prepared with unique molecular identifiers, was generated. TCRdb processed the PCR reads anew with MiXCR; each CDR3 protein has one entry. The sample records 90,000 to 100,000 distinct CDR3 sequences, more than 20% being singletons. The receptor comes from a boy younger than 10 with acute lymphoblastic leukemia, due to receive a stem cell transplant. The J gene is TRBJ1-2, the V gene TRBV4-3; 11 bases match TRBD1. The specimen comprised PBMCs, sampled before TCRalphabeta/CD19-depleted stem cell transplant. The CDR3 here is CASSQETGQGVLGYTF. The DNA for the CDR3 is TGCGCCAGCAGCCAAGAAACGGGACAGGGGGTTTTAGGCTACACCTTC.